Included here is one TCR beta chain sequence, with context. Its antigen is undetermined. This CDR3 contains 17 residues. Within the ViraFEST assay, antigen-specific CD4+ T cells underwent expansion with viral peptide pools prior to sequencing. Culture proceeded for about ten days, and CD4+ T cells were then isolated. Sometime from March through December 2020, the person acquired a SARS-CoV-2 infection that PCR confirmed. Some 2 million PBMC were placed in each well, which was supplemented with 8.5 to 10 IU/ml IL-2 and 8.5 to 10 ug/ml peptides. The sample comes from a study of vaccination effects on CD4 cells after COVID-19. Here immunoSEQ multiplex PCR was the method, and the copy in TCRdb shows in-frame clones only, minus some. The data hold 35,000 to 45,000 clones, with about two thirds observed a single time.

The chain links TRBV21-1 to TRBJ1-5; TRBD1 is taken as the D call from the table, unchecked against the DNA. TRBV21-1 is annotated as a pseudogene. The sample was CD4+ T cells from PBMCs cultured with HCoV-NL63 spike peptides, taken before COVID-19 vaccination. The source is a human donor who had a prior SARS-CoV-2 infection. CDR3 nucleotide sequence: TGTGCCAGCAGCTACCTAGGACAGGGCTATAGCAATCAGCCCCAGCATTTT. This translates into CASSYLGQGYSNQPQHF.